This T cell receptor (beta chain) stems from a study of T cells after yellow fever vaccination. This clonotype was observed a handful of times. Each CDR3 protein gets one entry after TCRdb re-called the 5' RACE reads with MiXCR. This table has a few hundred thousand distinct CDR3 sequences, roughly 6.8% appearing once. Sequenced here: PBMCs, sampled 45 days after the first yellow fever vaccination. The receptor comes from a man aged 18 to 30 who received the YFV17D yellow fever vaccine.

The CDR3 loop reads CASSYSNGFEQYF. DNA for the CDR3: TGTGCCAGCAGTTACTCGAACGGGTTCGAGCAGTACTTC. V usage is TRBV6-5 and J usage is TRBJ2-7; D is uncertain. Germline V gives CDR1 MNHEY, CDR2 SVGAGI. The length of the CDR3 is 13 residues. Between the trimmed V and J ends, which lost 0 bases and 6 bases, there was a span of 9 bases.